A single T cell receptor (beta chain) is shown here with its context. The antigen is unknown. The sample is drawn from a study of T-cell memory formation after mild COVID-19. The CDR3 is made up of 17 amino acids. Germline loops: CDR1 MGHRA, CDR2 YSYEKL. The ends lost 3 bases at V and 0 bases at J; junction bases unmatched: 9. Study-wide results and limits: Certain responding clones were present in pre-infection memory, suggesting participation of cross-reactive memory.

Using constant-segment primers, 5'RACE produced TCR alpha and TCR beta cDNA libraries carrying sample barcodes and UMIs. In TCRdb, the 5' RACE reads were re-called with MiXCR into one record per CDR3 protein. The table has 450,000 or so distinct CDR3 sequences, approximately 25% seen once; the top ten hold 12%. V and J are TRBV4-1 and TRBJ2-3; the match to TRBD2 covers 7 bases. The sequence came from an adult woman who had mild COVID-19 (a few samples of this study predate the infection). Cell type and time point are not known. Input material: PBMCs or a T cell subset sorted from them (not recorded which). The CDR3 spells CASSQNGAGFSTDTQYF. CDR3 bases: TGCGCCAGCAGCCAGAACGGAGCGGGATTCAGCACAGATACGCAGTATTTT.